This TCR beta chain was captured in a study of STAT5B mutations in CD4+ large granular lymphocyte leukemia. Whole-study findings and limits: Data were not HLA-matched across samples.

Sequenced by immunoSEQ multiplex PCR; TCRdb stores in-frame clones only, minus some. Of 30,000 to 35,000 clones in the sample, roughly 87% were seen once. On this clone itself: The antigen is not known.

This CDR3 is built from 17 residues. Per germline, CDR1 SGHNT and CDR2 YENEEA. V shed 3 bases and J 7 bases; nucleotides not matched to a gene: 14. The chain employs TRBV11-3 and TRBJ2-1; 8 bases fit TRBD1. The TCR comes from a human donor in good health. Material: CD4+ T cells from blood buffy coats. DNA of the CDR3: TGTGCCAGCAGCTTGAAGACAGGGGCCCCGTGGGGTAATGAGCAGTTCTTC. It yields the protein CASSLKTGAPWGNEQFF. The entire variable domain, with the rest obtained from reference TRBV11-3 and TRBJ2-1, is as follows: EAGVVQSPRYKIIEKKQPVAFWCNPISGHNTLYWYLQNLGQGPELLIRYENEEAVDDSQLPKDRFSAERLKGVDSTLKIQPAELGDSAVYLCASSLKTGAPWGNEQFFGPGTRLTVL.